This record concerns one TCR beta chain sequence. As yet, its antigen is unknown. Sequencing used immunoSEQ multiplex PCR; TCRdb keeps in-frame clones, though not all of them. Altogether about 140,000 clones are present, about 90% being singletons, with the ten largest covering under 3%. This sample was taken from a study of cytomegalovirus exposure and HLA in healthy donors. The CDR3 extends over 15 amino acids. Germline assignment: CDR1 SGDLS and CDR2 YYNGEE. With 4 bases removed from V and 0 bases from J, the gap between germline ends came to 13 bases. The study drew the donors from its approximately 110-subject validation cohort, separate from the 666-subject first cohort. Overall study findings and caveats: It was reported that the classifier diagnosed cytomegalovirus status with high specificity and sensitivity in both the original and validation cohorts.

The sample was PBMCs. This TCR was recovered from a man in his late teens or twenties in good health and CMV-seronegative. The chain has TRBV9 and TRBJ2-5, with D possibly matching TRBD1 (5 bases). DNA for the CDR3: TGTGCCAGCAGCCCCTCGGGCAGGGACCAAGAGACCCAGTACTTC. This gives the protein CASSPSGRDQETQYF.